The present TCR beta chain was sequenced within a study of cytomegalovirus exposure and HLA in healthy donors. Study-wide findings and caveats: Excluded: some indistinguishable V segments such as TRBV6-2 and TRBV6-3. Later analysis indicated greater clonal expansion among HLA-associated TCR beta chains than among equally common other chains. Links to common viral pathogens appeared, in a later analysis, for several of the most significant clusters.

This clone was observed a few times. Its antigen remains unknown. PCR involved 60 Vbeta and 13 Jbeta primers. Clones were read by immunoSEQ multiplex PCR, and TCRdb kept only the in-frame ones, dropping some. The top ten hold about 1.4% of the sample, which has approximately 200,000 clones, 75% to 85% seen once. The CDR3 length is 14 residues. Germline V gives CDR1 GTSNPN, CDR2 SVGIG (reference sequence). Trimming left V 2 bases short and J 4 bases short, with 11 bases between. The source of this sequence is a girl aged 10 to 17 in good health and CMV-seronegative. Sequencing used PBMCs. V gene TRBV30 combines with J gene TRBJ1-4; D is ambiguous. CDR3 coding DNA: TGTGCCTGGAGTAGATGGGAGAGTAATGAAAAACTGTTTTTT. Its protein product is CAWSRWESNEKLFF.